This entry lists 7 T cell receptor beta chains sequenced from one sample in a study of blood T cell repertoires in COVID-19. Sequencing was performed with immunoSEQ multiplex PCR; in TCRdb, only in-frame clones are kept and a portion is missing. The data contain about 380,000 clones, around 85% of them singletons. What was sequenced was peripheral blood. The receptor source for this set is a young woman with acute or convalescent COVID-19.

The chain combines TRBV7-2 with TRBJ1-5; TRBD1 aligns across 8 bases. Germline V gene sequence: CDR1 SGHTA, CDR2 FQGNSA. V lost 5 bases and J lost 7; bases outside the gene matches: 7. This CDR3 comprises 14 residues. Written as DNA, the CDR3 is TGTGCCAGCAGCCTTAGACAGGGGAGCCAGCCCCAGCATTTT. Its protein is CASSLRQGSQPQHF.

This clone was detected only a few times. The V and J genes are TRBV4-2 and TRBJ2-5; 15 bases fit TRBD2. The CDR3 totals 16 residues. V lost 0 bases to trimming and J lost 4 bases; unmatched junction nucleotides: 0. The germline V gene encodes CDR1 LGHNA and CDR2 YNFKEQ. The CDR3 spells CASSQEGLAGGETQYF. In DNA, the CDR3 is TGTGCCAGCAGCCAAGAGGGACTAGCGGGGGGAGAGACCCAGTACTTC.

This clone has a handful of counts. V gene TRBV9 combines with J gene TRBJ1-2; 8 bases align to TRBD1. V dropped 4 bases and J dropped 4; count of bases not matched to a gene: 9. Germline V gene sequence: CDR1 SGDLS, CDR2 YYNGEE. The CDR3 consists of 15 residues. The CDR3 nucleotides read TGTGCCAGCAGCAAAACTTCGGGACAGGTCTATGGCTACACCTTC. The encoded protein is CASSKTSGQVYGYTF. Full variable domain (rest looked up from reference TRBV9 and TRBJ1-2): DSGVTQTPKHLITATGQRVTLRCSPRSGDLSVYWYQQSLDQGLQFLIQYYNGEERAKGNILERFSAQQFPDLHSELNLSSLELGDSALYFCASSKTSGQVYGYTFGSGTRLTVV.

This clone was counted only a few times. The chain carries TRBV7-6 and TRBJ2-7, with 7 bases lining up with TRBD2. V dropped 3 bases and J dropped 6; count of bases not matched to a gene: 14. There are 16 residues in the CDR3. Germline V gene data show CDR1 as SGHVS and CDR2 as FNYEAQ. CDR3 loop: CASSLTTTGGRIEQYF. The CDR3 bases are TGTGCCAGCAGCTTGACGACAACCGGGGGGAGGATCGAGCAGTACTTC.

This clone was seen ten or more times. The CDR3 sequence: CASSPNGAGGLYEQYF. The DNA for the CDR3 is TGTGCCAGCAGTCCTAATGGAGCAGGGGGCTTATACGAGCAGTACTTC. This chain links TRBV28 with TRBJ2-7; 8 nucleotides align to TRBD1. In germline, CDR1 is MDHEN, CDR2 SYDVKM. The CDR3 has 16 amino acids. V gave up 5 bases and J gave up 4 bases; unmatched junction bases: 13.

This rearrangement joins TRBV15 to TRBJ2-7; 8 bases line up with TRBD1. CDR1 is LNHNV and CDR2 is YYDKDF in the germline V gene (reference sequence). The length of the CDR3 is 15 residues. V dropped 3 bases and J dropped 4; count of bases not matched to a gene: 8. The CDR3 region is CATSRAGTGPYEQYF. CDR3 DNA: TGTGCCACCAGCAGGGCCGGGACAGGCCCTTACGAGCAGTACTTC.

Comments on this clone: The sample carries other DNA sequences with the same CDR3. The rearrangement joins TRBV12-3 or TRBV12-4 to TRBJ1-1, with D unresolved. There are 12 residues in the CDR3. Trimming left V 2 bases short and J 5 bases short, with 6 bases between. CDR3 coding DNA: TGTGCCAGCAGTTTAATTTTAACTGAAGCTTTCTTT. Residues: CASSLILTEAFF.